This T cell receptor (beta chain) was documented in a study of blood T cell repertoires in COVID-19. Repertoires were generated with immunoSEQ multiplex PCR, while TCRdb's copy carries only in-frame clones and drops some. The table shows approximately 170,000 clones, with 84% occurring only once. Germline assignment: CDR1 LGHDT and CDR2 YNNKEL (reference sequence). V lost 2 bases and J lost 4, with 12 bases in between. This CDR3 is 14 amino acids long. The sequence derives from a man aged 65-85 years with active or convalescent COVID-19. The sequencing input was peripheral blood. This rearrangement joins TRBV3-1 (or the pseudogene TRBV3-2) to TRBJ2-7; D is perhaps TRBD2 (6 bases). CDR3 amino acids: CASSQMGGIYEQYF. The CDR3 DNA reads TGTGCCAGCAGCCAAATGGGGGGAATATACGAGCAGTACTTC.